The clone carrying this TCR beta chain has ten or more counts. Ophthalmopathy absent within 18 months of follow-up marked hyperthyroidism as stable. Hyperthyroidism cases were recent diagnoses of under 2 months' duration in people aged 18 to 65. CDR1 and CDR2 from the germline V gene are MDHEN and SYDVKM. The ends lost 8 bases at V and 6 bases at J; junction bases unmatched: 9. This CDR3 has 14 amino acids. The data were taken from a study of Graves' ophthalmopathy and Graves' hyperthyroidism. Amplifying from RNA transcripts, the study obtained TCR beta CDR3 regions. In the first round, RT-PCR was carried out with HTBI primers, and a multiplex PCR formed the second round. TCRdb re-called the multiplex PCR reads through MiXCR, storing one row per CDR3 protein. This sample has about 390,000 distinct CDR3 sequences; about a sixth occur once, and the top ten carry roughly 2.4%.

The chain uses TRBV28 and TRBJ2-7; 11 positions agree with TRBD1. The TCR sequence derives from an adult woman with stable Graves' hyperthyroidism. Sample: peripheral blood. In DNA form, the CDR3 reads TGTGCCAGCCGGCCGGGACAGGGGGGCCTCGAGCAGTACTTC. It encodes CASRPGQGGLEQYF.